Each of the 27 T cell receptor beta chains below was sequenced from the same sample in a study of regulatory T cells in long-lasting Graves disease (TCRdb year 2021). Libraries were built with multiplex PCR. The instrument given in TCRdb is Illumina HiSeq 4000. CDR3 regions were amplified by Arm-PCR with iRepertoire HTBI primers to construct TCR beta libraries. TCRdb reprocessing: public reads trimmed at Q25 with fastp, clones called with MiXCR, in-frame beta chains kept. Each record represents a unique CDR3 protein, reported with the most common genes and DNA among its rows. This sample gives around 450,000 distinct CDR3 sequences in total; around 15% of them show up just once. The top ten clones comprise more than 10% of the sample. In light of the paper, this sample's time point label describes: newly diagnosed GD, antithyroid drugs for less than 3 months. RNA was extracted from PBMCs in TRIzol for both TCR sequencing and RNA sequencing.

These data were also filed under a second study, of T cells in Graves' hyperthyroidism and ophthalmopathy.

The sequencing used peripheral blood mononuclear cells (PBMCs), collected at new diagnosis, from a patient treated with antithyroid drugs. All receptors come from a man aged 35-49 years with Graves disease. Donor details come from another sample of the same person, matched by shared clones.

This clonotype has at least ten counts. The rearrangement links TRBV2 to TRBJ1-5, with D perhaps matching TRBD1 (6 bases). The CDR3 length is 17 residues. CDR1 and CDR2 from the germline V gene are SNHLY and FYNNEI. Trimming took off 2 bases at V and 3 bases at J, with 17 bases between the two ends. CDR3 bases: TGTGCCAGCAGTGAATTTCAGGGGCTAAGACTCAATCAGCCCCAGCATTTT. Translated: CASSEFQGLRLNQPQHF. Full variable domain (rest looked up from reference TRBV2 and TRBJ1-5): EPEVTQTPSHQVTQMGQEVILRCVPISNHLYFYWYRQILGQKVEFLVSFYNNEISEKSEIFDDQFSVERPDGSNFTLKIRSTKLEDSAMYFCASSEFQGLRLNQPQHFGDGTRLSIL.

This clonotype was detected a few times. The chain uses TRBV27 and TRBJ1-4, with D possibly being TRBD1 (6 bases). The CDR3 runs 11 residues. Germline assignment: CDR1 MNHEY and CDR2 SMNVEV (reference sequence). V dropped 8 bases and J dropped 13 bases, with 14 bases sitting between them. The CDR3 nucleotides read TGTGCCAGCGGCTCCCAGGGGAGACTGTTTTTT. Its protein is CASGSQGRLFF.

This clonotype was recorded at least ten times. The chain employs TRBV7-9 and TRBJ2-7; D uncertain. Germline V CDR1 and CDR2: SEHNR, FQNEAQ (reference sequence). CDR3 size: 15 residues. V lost 0 bases and J 1 base, leaving 10 bases between the germline ends. The CDR3 is CASSLARDGSYEQYF. DNA of the CDR3: TGTGCCAGCAGCTTAGCCCGAGATGGATCCTACGAGCAGTACTTC.

The gene calls are TRBV11-2 and TRBJ2-7; 14 positions match TRBD2. Germline CDR1 and CDR2: SGHAT and FQNNGV. V lost 5 bases to trimming and J lost 3 bases; unmatched junction nucleotides: 6. This CDR3 spans 16 amino acids. The CDR3 is CASSPAGLAGGYEQYF. CDR3 bases: TGTGCCAGCAGCCCAGCAGGACTAGCGGGAGGCTACGAGCAGTACTTC.

This clonotype was picked up a small number of times. The chain recombines TRBV19 with TRBJ2-7; 7 bases fit TRBD1. Trimming removed 6 bases from V and 0 bases from J; junction bases left unmatched: 8. The CDR3 has 15 amino acids. Germline-derived CDR1 and CDR2 are LNHDA and SQIVND (reference sequence). CDR3 residues: CASSDRVVSSYEQYF. CDR3 bases: TGTGCCAGTAGCGACAGGGTTGTTTCCTCCTACGAGCAGTACTTC.

V is TRBV15 and J is TRBJ1-5, with 7 bases identical to TRBD1. CDR3 length equals 14 residues. The ends lost 6 bases at V and 6 bases at J; junction bases unmatched: 8. Looked up from germline, CDR1 is LNHNV and CDR2 is YYDKDF (reference sequence). CDR3 sequence reads: CATRLDRAGQPQHF. As DNA, the CDR3 is TGTGCCACCAGACTAGACAGGGCGGGTCAGCCCCAGCATTTT. Looking up the rest from reference TRBV15 and TRBJ1-5 gives the full variable domain: DAMVIQNPRYQVTQFGKPVTLSCSQTLNHNVMYWYQQKSSQAPKLLFHYYDKDFNNEADTPDNFQSRRPNTSFCFLDIRSPGLGDTAMYLCATRLDRAGQPQHFGDGTRLSIL.

This clonotype was seen only a few times. The rearrangement links TRBV6-2 or TRBV6-3 to TRBJ2-7; 7 nucleotides align to TRBD1. Germline V CDR1 and CDR2: MNHEY, SVGEGT. V lost 2 bases and J lost 7; bases outside the gene matches: 20. This CDR3 has 18 amino acids. CDR3 amino acids: CASSYIGFTGETTWEQYF. The CDR3 DNA reads TGTGCCAGCAGTTACATCGGGTTTACAGGGGAAACGACGTGGGAGCAGTACTTC.

Worth noting for this clonotype: This may arise from a read error, as a much more abundant clone is one base away. This chain connects TRBV9 to TRBJ2-1; D gene uncertain. Per the germline V gene, CDR1 is SGDLS and CDR2 is YYNGEE. This CDR3 is 13 amino acids long. The DNA for the CDR3 is TGTGCCAGCAGCGAGCATTTGCTAGATGAGCCGTTCTTC. Translated: CASSEHLLDEPFF.

This clonotype was seen more than once but under ten times. The chain carries TRBV10-3 and TRBJ2-2; 14 bases agree with TRBD2. The CDR3 covers 19 residues. Germline-derived CDR1 and CDR2 are ENHRY and SYGVKD. V trimming: 0 bases; J trimming: 4 bases; junction bases outside the gene matches: 7. The CDR3: CAISESYGTSGRSTGELFF. CDR3 coding DNA: TGTGCCATCAGTGAGTCGTATGGGACTAGCGGGAGAAGCACCGGGGAGCTGTTTTTT.

This clonotype has a count of ten or more. J is TRBJ2-1 and V is TRBV5-1; D tentatively reads TRBD1 or TRBD2 (6 bases each). The CDR3 is 16 residues long. CDR1 and CDR2 from the germline V gene are SGHRS and YFSETQ. Trimming shortened V by 0 bases and J by 0 bases, and 10 bases separated the two germline ends. The chain's CDR3 is CASSLVADSSYNEQFF. The CDR3 DNA sequence: TGCGCCAGCAGCTTGGTAGCGGACAGCTCCTACAATGAGCAGTTCTTC.

The table lists this clonotype with many counts. The V call is TRBV11-3, the J call TRBJ2-3, with 7 bases lining up with TRBD1. The V and J ends lost 5 bases and 2 bases, in that order; junction bases with no gene match: 4. Germline V CDR1 and CDR2: SGHNT, YENEEA. CDR3 length: 14 residues. The CDR3 is CASSRGQYTDTQYF. The CDR3, as DNA: TGTGCCAGCAGCCGGGGACAGTACACAGATACGCAGTATTTT.

This clonotype was detected ten times or more. V is TRBV7-3 and J is TRBJ2-5; D gene uncertain. There are 13 residues in the CDR3. Trimming left V 5 bases short and J 3 bases short, with 10 bases between. Germline CDR1 reads SGHTA; CDR2 reads FQGTGA. In DNA, the CDR3 is TGTGCCAGCAGCAGGGCCCAAGAAGAGACCCAGTACTTC. It codes for CASSRAQEETQYF.

This rearrangement joins TRBV7-9 to TRBJ2-1; possibly TRBD2 for D (5 bases). Trimming pared 1 base from V and 5 bases from J, leaving 18 bases between. Germline-derived CDR1 and CDR2 are SEHNR and FQNEAQ (reference sequence). The CDR3 loop spans 17 amino acids. The CDR3 DNA sequence: TGTGCCAGCAGCTTAGGGTGGGCTTTACCGAGGGACAATGAGCAGTTCTTC. The encoded protein is CASSLGWALPRDNEQFF.

The chain carries TRBV6-5 and TRBJ1-1; 8 nucleotides line up with TRBD1. V shed 0 bases, J shed 4 bases, and the junction held 4 bases outside the gene matches. This CDR3 has 15 residues. Looked up from germline, CDR1 is MNHEY and CDR2 is SVGAGI. The CDR3 region has the DNA TGTGCCAGCAGTTACTCGACAGGGGTAGGCACTGAAGCTTTCTTT. Encoded protein: CASSYSTGVGTEAFF.

This clonotype has a count of ten or more. The chain couples TRBV20-1 to TRBJ2-5, with TRBD1 as a possible D gene (5 bases). The CDR3 is 15 residues long. The V and J ends lost 5 bases and 5 bases respectively, with 21 bases between them. Germline loops: CDR1 DFQATT, CDR2 SNEGSKA (reference sequence). CDR3 DNA: TGCAGTGCTCAATATAAACAGACAGTTGGTGAGACCCAGTACTTC. Translation gives CSAQYKQTVGETQYF.

This clonotype was seen ten or more times. The junction departs from germline at one end; a sequencing error may be responsible. The chain uses TRBV5-1 and TRBJ1-5, with 8 bases aligning to TRBD1. Germline CDR1 and CDR2: SGHRS and YFSETQ. The CDR3 sequence is 14 residues long. The chain's CDR3 is CASSPGTGNQPQHF. CDR3 DNA: TGTGCCAGCAGCCCCGGGACAGGTAATCAGCCCCAGCATTTT.

This clonotype was counted ten times or more. This chain links TRBV15 with TRBJ2-1, with 8 bases identical to TRBD1. Germline lookup yields CDR1 LNHNV and CDR2 YYDKDF (reference sequence). This CDR3 contains 14 residues. Trimming removed 5 bases from V and 10 bases from J; junction bases left unmatched: 10. The CDR3 loop reads CATSPTDRVNEQFF. The DNA for the CDR3 is TGTGCCACCAGCCCCACGGACAGGGTTAACGAGCAGTTCTTC.

This clonotype came up a few times. The genes are TRBV6-2 or TRBV6-3 and TRBJ2-3, with TRBD2 matching over 11 bases. J lost 1 base, V lost 5 bases, and 17 bases had no gene match. Germline CDR1 and CDR2: MNHEY and SVGEGT. This CDR3 is 20 amino acids long. The CDR3 coding sequence is TGTGCCAGCAGTCGAAGAAACGAACCAAAACTAGCGGGAGGCACAGATACGCAGTATTTT. This codes for CASSRRNEPKLAGGTDTQYF.

The J gene is TRBJ2-2, the V gene TRBV24-1; 7 nucleotides agree with TRBD1. This CDR3 has 16 amino acids. Looked up from germline, CDR1 is KGHDR and CDR2 is SFDVKD. Trimming took 2 bases from V and 2 from J; bases not matched to a gene: 4. CDR3: CATSDWGQFNTGELFF. The DNA for the CDR3 is TGTGCCACCAGTGATTGGGGACAGTTTAACACCGGGGAGCTGTTTTTT.

V usage is TRBV20-1 and J usage is TRBJ1-4; D unclear. Trimming took 0 bases from V and 7 from J, leaving 12 bases between them. Germline loops: CDR1 DFQATT, CDR2 SNEGSKA (reference sequence). This CDR3 is built from 14 residues. The CDR3 reads CSARDGGTSEKLFF. CDR3 DNA sequence: TGCAGTGCTAGAGATGGCGGTACGAGTGAAAAACTGTTTTTT.

This clonotype appeared many times. This chain connects TRBV28 to TRBJ2-1; TRBD2 aligns across 12 bases. Germline assignment: CDR1 MDHEN and CDR2 SYDVKM. V lost 6 bases and J lost 9; bases outside the gene matches: 12. There are 16 residues in the CDR3. CDR3 DNA sequence: TGTGCCAGCAGCCTCGCCGGGACTAGCGGGTCGGTTGAGCAGTTCTTC. This translates into CASSLAGTSGSVEQFF.

In the case of this clonotype: This likely stems from a read error, as it lies one base from a far larger clone. This chain joins TRBV10-3 and TRBJ1-2; TRBD1 is a possible D gene (6 bases). Trimming left V 5 bases short and J 8 bases short, with 18 bases between. Germline CDR1 reads ENHRY; CDR2 reads SYGVKD. The CDR3 extends over 14 amino acids. CDR3: CAISYPTGGRGYTF. For the CDR3, the DNA is TGTGCCATCAGTTACCCAACCGGGGGCAGGGGCTACACCTTC.

This clonotype was seen repeatedly, ten times or more. V usage is TRBV19 and J usage is TRBJ2-7, with TRBD2 matching 8 bases. Germline lookup yields CDR1 LNHDA and CDR2 SQIVND (reference sequence). This CDR3 is 14 amino acids long. J lost 0 bases, V lost 6 bases, and 4 bases had no gene match. The CDR3: CASSAGTSSYEQYF. CDR3 nucleotides: TGTGCCAGTAGCGCCGGGACTAGCTCCTACGAGCAGTACTTC.

The chain has TRBV4-1 and TRBJ2-7, with 9 bases that match TRBD2. Germline V gives CDR1 MGHRA, CDR2 YSYEKL. J was trimmed by 6 bases and V by 6 bases; bases with no gene match: 9. CDR3 size: 14 residues. The CDR3, as DNA: TGCGCCAGCAGGTCTCCGGGACTAGCTTCCGAGCAGTACTTC. Translation: CASRSPGLASEQYF.

This clonotype was seen a handful of times. The rearrangement uses TRBV12-3 or TRBV12-4 and TRBJ2-2; 14 bases match TRBD2. V trimming: 6 bases; J trimming: 8 bases; junction bases outside the gene matches: 5. CDR3 size: 15 residues. The CDR3 DNA follows: TGTGCCAGCAGAAGGGGACTAGCGGGAGCAGGGGAGCTGTTTTTT. Translation: CASRRGLAGAGELFF.

Only a few counts were recorded for this clonotype. One base away lies a much larger clone, so this may be a sequencing read error. The V call is TRBV3-1, the J call TRBJ2-7; D possibly matches TRBD1 or TRBD2 (5 bases each). The CDR3 totals 15 residues. The V gene's germline CDR1 is LGHDT and CDR2 YNNKEL (reference sequence). For the CDR3, the DNA is TGTGCCAGCAACCAAGCGGCCAGCGGTGGGGCCGAGCAGTACTTC. As protein: CASNQAASGGAEQYF.

Details on this clonotype: A read error likely explains this, since a far larger clone differs by one base. The gene calls are TRBV2 and TRBJ2-7, with 9 bases aligning to TRBD2. Germline CDR1 and CDR2: SNHLY and FYNNEI. V trimming: 2 bases; J trimming: 7 bases; junction bases outside the gene matches: 9. This CDR3 is built from 15 residues. CDR3 region: CASSEWAGGHNEQYF. In DNA, the CDR3 is TGTGCCAGCAGTGAATGGGCGGGAGGGCACAATGAGCAGTACTTC.